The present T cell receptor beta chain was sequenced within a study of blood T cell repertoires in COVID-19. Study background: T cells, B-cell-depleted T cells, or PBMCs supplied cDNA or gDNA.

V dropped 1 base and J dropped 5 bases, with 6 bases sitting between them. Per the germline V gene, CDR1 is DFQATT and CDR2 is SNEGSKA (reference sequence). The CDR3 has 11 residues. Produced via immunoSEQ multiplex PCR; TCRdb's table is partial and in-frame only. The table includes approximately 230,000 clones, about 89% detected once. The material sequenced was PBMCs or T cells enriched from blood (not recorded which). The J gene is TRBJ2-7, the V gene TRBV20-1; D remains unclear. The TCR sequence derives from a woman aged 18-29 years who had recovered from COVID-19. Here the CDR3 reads CSARAGDEQYF. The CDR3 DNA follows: TGCAGTGCTAGAGCCGGAGACGAGCAGTACTTC.